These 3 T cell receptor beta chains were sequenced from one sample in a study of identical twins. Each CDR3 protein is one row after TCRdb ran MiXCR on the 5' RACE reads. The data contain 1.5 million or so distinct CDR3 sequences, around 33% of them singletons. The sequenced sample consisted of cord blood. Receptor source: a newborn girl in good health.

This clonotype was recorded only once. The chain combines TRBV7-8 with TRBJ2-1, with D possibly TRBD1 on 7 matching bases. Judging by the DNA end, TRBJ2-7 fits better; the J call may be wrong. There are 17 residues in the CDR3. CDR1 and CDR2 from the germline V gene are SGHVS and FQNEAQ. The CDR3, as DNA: TGTGCCAGCAGCTTAGCGTTGAGTCAGGGGGGATACAATGAGCAGTACTTC. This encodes CASSLALSQGGYNEQYF.

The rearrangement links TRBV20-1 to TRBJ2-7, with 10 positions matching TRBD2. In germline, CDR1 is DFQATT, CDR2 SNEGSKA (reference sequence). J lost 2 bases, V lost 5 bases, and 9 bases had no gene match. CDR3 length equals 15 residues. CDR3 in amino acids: CSAPNPLAGAYEQYF. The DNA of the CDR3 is TGCAGTGCTCCAAACCCGCTAGCGGGGGCCTACGAGCAGTACTTC.

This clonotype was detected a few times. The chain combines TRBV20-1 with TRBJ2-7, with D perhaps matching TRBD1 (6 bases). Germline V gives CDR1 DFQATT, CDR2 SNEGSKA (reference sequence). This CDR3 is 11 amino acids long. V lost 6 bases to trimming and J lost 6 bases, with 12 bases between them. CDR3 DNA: TGCAGTGCGCTACACAGGGTCGAGCAGTACTTC. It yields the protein CSALHRVEQYF.